The 7 T cell receptor beta chains listed next were all sequenced from one sample in a study of blood T cell repertoires in COVID-19. The assay was immunoSEQ multiplex PCR, and TCRdb's table has in-frame clones only and misses some. The sample has approximately 180,000 clones; roughly three quarters are singletons. The sequencing sample was made of PBMCs or T cells enriched from blood (not recorded which). These TCRs come from a woman aged 45-59 years with acute COVID-19.

This rearrangement joins TRBV5-1 to TRBJ2-3; D possibly corresponds to TRBD2 (6 bases). Germline V CDR1 and CDR2: SGHRS, YFSETQ. Trimming pared 1 base from V and 5 bases from J, leaving 8 bases between. CDR3 length: 13 amino acids. The CDR3 loop is CASSLSGVDTQYF. In DNA, the CDR3 is TGCGCCAGCAGCTTGTCGGGGGTAGATACGCAGTATTTT.

This chain links TRBV28 with TRBJ1-5; 9 nucleotides align to TRBD1. Looked up from germline, CDR1 is MDHEN and CDR2 is SYDVKM. The CDR3 spans 16 residues. The V segment lost 5 bases and the J segment 3 bases; nucleotides outside the gene matches: 8. The CDR3 reads CASSPSQGAFNQPQHF. The CDR3, as DNA: TGTGCCAGCAGTCCCTCACAGGGGGCCTTCAATCAGCCCCAGCATTTT.

This clone was observed a single time. This chain joins TRBV14 and TRBJ1-1, with TRBD1 matching over 8 bases. In germline, CDR1 is SGHDN, CDR2 FVKESK. This CDR3 contains 14 residues. With 4 bases clipped from V and 2 bases from J, the junction kept 3 bases outside the gene matches. CDR3: CASSPTGDNTEAFF. The CDR3 DNA follows: TGTGCCAGCAGCCCGACAGGGGATAACACTGAAGCTTTCTTT.

V gene TRBV5-6 combines with J gene TRBJ1-2, with TRBD1 matching over 8 bases. Per germline, CDR1 SGHDT and CDR2 YYEEEE. This CDR3 comprises 12 residues. J lost 7 bases, V lost 4 bases, and 3 bases had no gene match. The CDR3 coding sequence is TGTGCCAGCAGCCCTGGGACAGGTGGCTACACCTTC. Its translation: CASSPGTGGYTF.

V gene TRBV19 combines with J gene TRBJ1-4; maybe TRBD1 (6 bases). V shed 7 bases and J shed 5 bases, with 23 bases lying between them. The CDR3 consists of 17 residues. Germline V lookup: CDR1 LNHDA, CDR2 SQIVND (reference sequence). This CDR3 reads CASTRGRQKGENEKLFF. The CDR3 DNA is TGTGCCAGTACCCGAGGAAGGCAGAAGGGGGAAAATGAAAAACTGTTTTTT.

V and J are TRBV6-5 and TRBJ1-5, with D unclear. Trimming shortened V by 10 bases and J by 0 bases, and 16 bases separated the two germline ends. Germline V lookup: CDR1 MNHEY, CDR2 SVGAGI. This CDR3 comprises 15 residues. The CDR3 here is CATLRSFNSNQPQHF. In DNA, the CDR3 is TGTGCCACCCTTCGGTCCTTTAATAGCAATCAGCCCCAGCATTTT.

This clone was detected a few times. The chain has TRBV19 and TRBJ1-1; TRBD1 aligns across 7 bases. The CDR3 is 15 residues long. V dropped 7 bases and J dropped 1; count of bases not matched to a gene: 9. Germline lookup yields CDR1 LNHDA and CDR2 SQIVND (reference sequence). The chain's CDR3 is CASTAFSGGNTEAFF. Written as DNA, the CDR3 is TGTGCCAGTACCGCCTTTTCAGGGGGGAACACTGAAGCTTTCTTT.